This passage covers 5 T cell receptor beta chains from one sample sequenced in a study of cytomegalovirus exposure and HLA in healthy donors. Both 60 Vbeta primers and 13 Jbeta primers went into the PCR. Method: immunoSEQ multiplex PCR; TCRdb's copy keeps in-frame clones and lacks some. The table has 120,000 or so clones, approximately 82% seen once. The sequenced material came from PBMCs. These receptors originate from a man younger than 35 in good health and CMV-seropositive.

J is TRBJ1-1 and V is TRBV14; no clear D. The CDR3 covers 18 residues. With 3 bases removed from V and 0 bases from J, the gap between germline ends came to 20 bases. Germline CDR1 reads SGHDN; CDR2 reads FVKESK. The CDR3 loop reads CASSQPSSFTFMNTEAFF. The DNA of the CDR3 is TGTGCCAGCAGCCAGCCATCTAGTTTCACCTTCATGAACACTGAAGCTTTCTTT.

This clone was seen once. V usage is TRBV28 and J usage is TRBJ1-6; 9 nucleotides agree with TRBD1. The V gene end was trimmed by 6 bases and the J gene end by 4 bases; junction bases not matched to a gene: 4. The CDR3 spans 15 residues. CDR1 MDHEN and CDR2 SYDVKM come from the germline V gene. Written as DNA, the CDR3 is TGTGCCAGCAGGCCGGACAGGGGATATAATTCACCCCTCCACTTT. Encoded protein: CASRPDRGYNSPLHF.

The rearrangement links TRBV7-9 to TRBJ2-7, with 7 bases lining up with TRBD1. CDR3 size: 14 residues. Germline CDR1 reads SEHNR; CDR2 reads FQNEAQ (reference sequence). Trimming took 5 bases from V and 2 from J; bases not matched to a gene: 6. The CDR3 DNA reads TGTGCCAGCAGCCTCACGGACAGGCCCTACGAGCAGTACTTC. Its translation: CASSLTDRPYEQYF. Together with reference TRBV7-9 and TRBJ2-7, the CDR3 gives the full variable domain: DTGVSQNPRHKITKRGQNVTFRCDPISEHNRLYWYRQTLGQGPEFLTYFQNEAQLEKSRLLSDRFSAERPKGSFSTLEIQRTEQGDSAMYLCASSLTDRPYEQYFGPGTRLTVT.

This clone was seen just once. The V and J genes are TRBV27 and TRBJ1-1, with TRBD1 matching 9 bases. Looked up from germline, CDR1 is MNHEY and CDR2 is SMNVEV (reference sequence). The CDR3 loop spans 15 amino acids. V was clipped by 6 bases and J by 5 bases; unmatched bases: 10. CDR3 DNA: TGTGCCAGCAGATACTGGGGACAGGGTAATACTGAAGCTTTCTTT. Its protein product is CASRYWGQGNTEAFF.

The DNA of the CDR3 is TGCGCCAGCAGCCAAGATCTGAGGGTGACTAATGAAAAACTGTTTTTT. Translation: CASSQDLRVTNEKLFF. The chain recombines TRBV4-1 with TRBJ1-4; D is undetermined. Germline-derived CDR1 and CDR2 are MGHRA and YSYEKL. The V and J ends lost 0 bases and 2 bases respectively, with 10 bases between them. The CDR3 is 16 residues long.